One sample yielded the 20 T cell receptor beta chains listed below, sequenced in a study of CXCR3-negative and CXCR3-positive naive CD8 T cells. Study outcomes and limitations: More hydrophobic TRB CDR3s were found in CXCR3-positive naive cells than in CXCR3-negative naive cells.

These receptors' antigens are unknown. The TRB cDNA libraries were prepared by 5' RACE with UMI labels. TCRdb reanalyzed the 5' RACE reads, giving one entry per CDR3 protein sequence and no DNA. This listing includes about 150,000 distinct CDR3 sequences. The sequenced sample consisted of naive CXCR3+ CD8+ T cells from blood. Subset here: CD45RO-CCR7+CD27+CD95- naive CD8+ T cells expressing CXCR3 (TNR3+). The receptors shown here come from a human donor in good health. Some clones in this sample may be carry-over from other donors' samples.

The chain carries TRBV12-3 or TRBV12-4 and TRBJ1-1. This CDR3 is built from 12 residues. The CDR3: CASSSLGTEAFF.

The chain recombines TRBV29-1 with TRBJ2-7; TCRdb's assignment of TRBD1 cannot be checked, as there is no DNA. CDR1 and CDR2 from the germline V gene are SQVTM and ANQGSEA. This CDR3 spans 12 amino acids. The CDR3 is CSVEDREDEQYF.

The chain has TRBV7-6 and TRBJ2-7; TCRdb selects TRBD1, and the lack of DNA leaves this call unchecked. The length of the CDR3 is 13 residues. CDR1 and CDR2 from the germline V gene are SGHVS and FNYEAQ. CDR3 region: CASSVGHTYEQYF.

This chain uses TRBV7-9 with TRBJ2-1; absent DNA, TCRdb's TRBD1 call cannot be checked. Germline V lookup: CDR1 SEHNR, CDR2 FQNEAQ (reference sequence). The CDR3 extends over 16 amino acids. The CDR3 spells CASSPPGQGVYNEQFF.

This chain links TRBV6-2 or TRBV6-3 with TRBJ1-5; the TRBD1 assignment by TCRdb is unverifiable without DNA. The CDR3 is made up of 13 amino acids. Germline CDR1 and CDR2: MNHEY and SVGEGT. The CDR3 region is CASRGGVTGPQHF.

The chain uses TRBV29-1 and TRBJ2-2. The germline V gene has CDR1 SQVTM and CDR2 ANQGSEA. The CDR3 is 12 amino acids. The chain's CDR3 is CSALARTGELFF.

This sequence joins TRBV27 and TRBJ2-1; without DNA, the TCRdb call of TRBD1 cannot be checked. From germline, CDR1 is MNHEY and CDR2 SMNVEV (reference sequence). The CDR3 spans 14 residues. CDR3 protein: CASSVDRGHNEQFF.

This sequence joins TRBV4-3 and TRBJ2-3; lacking DNA, the TRBD2 call made by TCRdb goes unchecked. The CDR3 has 16 residues. Germline-derived CDR1 and CDR2 are LGHNA and YSLEER. CDR3 loop: CASSQYLAGSTDTQYF.

The V and J genes are TRBV6-6 and TRBJ2-5; without DNA, the TCRdb call of TRBD2 cannot be checked. CDR3 length: 17 amino acids. Per germline, CDR1 MNHNY and CDR2 SVGAGI (reference sequence). CDR3 protein: CASSYSISLAGEETQYF.

The chain joins TRBV28 to TRBJ2-7; with no DNA, the TCRdb D assignment of TRBD1 cannot be verified. The germline V gene encodes CDR1 MDHEN and CDR2 SYDVKM. This CDR3 contains 16 residues. CDR3 sequence: CASSPPGQPTSYEQYF.

The chain links TRBV27 to TRBJ2-7. From germline, CDR1 is MNHEY and CDR2 SMNVEV (reference sequence). The CDR3 contains 14 residues. This CDR3 is CASSYRGSSYEQYF.

This chain connects TRBV12-3 or TRBV12-4 to TRBJ2-3; TCRdb proposes TRBD1, but this gene call is untestable without DNA. The CDR3 runs 16 residues. The CDR3 sequence is CASSPLNPSFTDTQYF.

The gene calls are TRBV20-1 and TRBJ1-1. The CDR3 is 15 amino acids. CDR1 DFQATT and CDR2 SNEGSKA come from the germline V gene (reference sequence). The CDR3 here is CSARDSARSDTEAFF.

The V call is TRBV6-6, the J call TRBJ2-1; lacking DNA, the TRBD1 call made by TCRdb goes unchecked. Looked up from germline, CDR1 is MNHNY and CDR2 is SVGAGI (reference sequence). This CDR3 contains 18 residues. The CDR3: CASSLLIGGASSYNEQFF.

The chain has TRBV9 and TRBJ1-4. Germline V gene data show CDR1 as SGDLS and CDR2 as YYNGEE. CDR3 length equals 12 residues. CDR3 region: CASSVESGKLFF.

The chain uses TRBV24-1 and TRBJ2-3; TCRdb names TRBD1, which stays unverified in the absence of DNA. The CDR3 has 14 amino acids. From germline, CDR1 is KGHDR and CDR2 SFDVKD. The CDR3 region is CATSDRGVIDTQYF.

J is TRBJ2-1 and V is TRBV25-1; the D call of TRBD1 rests on TCRdb alone, since no DNA is present to check it. Germline V lookup: CDR1 MGHDK, CDR2 SYGVNS. There are 11 residues in the CDR3. CDR3 loop: CASKGGGEQFF.

V gene TRBV19 combines with J gene TRBJ2-7; the D gene TCRdb calls, TRBD1, cannot be checked with no DNA. This CDR3 is built from 15 residues. From germline, CDR1 is LNHDA and CDR2 SQIVND (reference sequence). CDR3 loop: CASSIVGDLSYEQYF.

The gene calls are TRBV7-9 and TRBJ2-7; as DNA is missing, the TRBD1 call by TCRdb cannot be tested. The length of the CDR3 is 16 residues. Germline CDR1 reads SEHNR; CDR2 reads FQNEAQ (reference sequence). The CDR3 reads CASSLAPGPPDYEQYF.

The chain has TRBV20-1 and TRBJ2-7; TCRdb proposes TRBD1, but this gene call is untestable without DNA. Germline V gene data show CDR1 as DFQATT and CDR2 as SNEGSKA (reference sequence). The CDR3 length is 14 residues. The CDR3 loop is CSASLSGNTYEQYF.